One sample yielded the 25 T cell receptor beta chains listed below, sequenced in a study of T cell responses to AZD1222 COVID-19 vaccine. Here immunoSEQ multiplex PCR was the method, and the copy in TCRdb shows in-frame clones only, minus some. The data show 100,000 to 150,000 clones, 90% seen once. The specimen comprised peripheral blood, sampled on day 0 of MenACWY control vaccination. The source of these receptors is an adult in good health.

The chain links TRBV7-9 to TRBJ1-3; D gene unclear. The length of the CDR3 is 16 residues. Germline assignment: CDR1 SEHNR and CDR2 FQNEAQ (reference sequence). V dropped 8 bases and J dropped 3 bases, with 20 bases sitting between them. CDR3 sequence: CASQERPKDDGNTIYF. CDR3 nucleotides: TGTGCCAGCCAGGAGCGCCCTAAGGATGATGGAAACACCATATATTTT.

V and J are TRBV4-3 and TRBJ2-3; D is possibly TRBD2 (5 bases). Trimming removed 4 bases from V and 6 bases from J, with 14 bases in between. The CDR3 sequence is 14 residues long. CDR1 and CDR2 from the germline V gene are LGHNA and YSLEER. The CDR3 bases are TGCGCCAGCAGCCGCAGGAAAGCGGCGGATACGCAGTATTTT. The encoded protein is CASSRRKAADTQYF.

The chain combines TRBV28 with TRBJ2-4; 9 positions match TRBD1. V lost 6 bases to trimming and J lost 8 bases; unmatched junction nucleotides: 11. Germline CDR1 reads MDHEN; CDR2 reads SYDVKM. This CDR3 is built from 15 residues. The CDR3 DNA is TGTGCCAGCAGCCTTACCGGGACAGGGAGTTACATTCAGTACTTC. This translates into CASSLTGTGSYIQYF.

This sequence joins TRBV7-2 and TRBJ2-1; 12 positions match TRBD2. Germline CDR1 reads SGHTA; CDR2 reads FQGNSA. J was trimmed by 4 bases and V by 5 bases; bases with no gene match: 3. CDR3 size: 15 residues. The CDR3 DNA reads TGTGCCAGCAGCCTTGGACTAGCGGGGTACAATGAGCAGTTCTTC. This gives the protein CASSLGLAGYNEQFF.

The genes are TRBV18 and TRBJ2-2, with 10 bases fitting TRBD2. Germline CDR1 KGHSH, CDR2 LQKENI. The length of the CDR3 is 16 residues. Trimming at V came to 6 bases and at J to 0 bases, leaving 4 bases not matched to a gene. In DNA, the CDR3 is TGTGCCAGCTCCTTACTAGCGGGGCCGAACACCGGGGAGCTGTTTTTT. Residues: CASSLLAGPNTGELFF. The full variable domain, in which reference TRBV18 and TRBJ2-2 provide the parts outside the CDR3, is NAGVMQNPRHLVRRRGQEARLRCSPMKGHSHVYWYRQLPEEGLKFMVYLQKENIIDESGMPKERFSAEFPKEGPSILRIQQVVRGDSAAYFCASSLLAGPNTGELFFGEGSRLTVL.

This clone appeared many times. The genes are TRBV19 and TRBJ1-4; tentative D call: TRBD1 (6 bases). The CDR3 is made up of 17 amino acids. V was shortened by 3 bases and J by 6 bases, with 20 bases between the two germline ends. CDR1 and CDR2 from the germline V gene are LNHDA and SQIVND (reference sequence). This chain's CDR3 is CASSMSLSQGLDEKLFF. DNA for the CDR3: TGTGCCAGTAGTATGTCCCTCTCACAGGGTCTGGATGAAAAACTGTTTTTT.

The chain is built from TRBV10-3 and TRBJ1-2; TRBD1 matches at 8 bases. After removal of 4 bases from V and 2 bases from J, the junction contained 3 bases not matched to a gene. From germline, CDR1 is ENHRY and CDR2 SYGVKD. The CDR3 totals 14 residues. The CDR3 region is CAISGQGANYGYTF. In DNA form, the CDR3 reads TGTGCCATCAGTGGTCAGGGGGCCAACTATGGCTACACCTTC.

The chain couples TRBV11-2 to TRBJ2-7; no clear D gene. V lost 5 bases, J lost 3 bases, and 14 bases lay in between. CDR1 SGHAT and CDR2 FQNNGV come from the germline V gene. The CDR3 consists of 14 residues. CDR3 nucleotide sequence: TGTGCCAGCAGCCGGACCGCTTCCCTCTACGAGCAGTACTTC. The encoded protein is CASSRTASLYEQYF.

This rearrangement joins TRBV7-2 to TRBJ2-5; maybe TRBD1 (6 bases). With 2 bases removed from V and 1 base from J, the gap between germline ends came to 11 bases. Germline CDR1 is SGHTA and CDR2 is FQGNSA. The CDR3 has 15 residues. In nucleotides, the CDR3 is TGTGCCAGCAGCTTAAGGGGGTGGGGCCAAGAGACCCAGTACTTC. Protein product: CASSLRGWGQETQYF.

This rearrangement joins TRBV28 to TRBJ2-7; no clear D gene. The ends were cut back, 7 bases at V and 3 bases at J, with 7 bases in the middle. Germline V CDR1 and CDR2: MDHEN, SYDVKM. The CDR3 consists of 11 residues. The CDR3 here is CASTNIYEQYF. For the CDR3, the DNA is TGTGCCAGCACTAACATCTACGAGCAGTACTTC.

The V and J genes are TRBV18 and TRBJ1-3; D unresolved. V was shortened by 3 bases and J by 2 bases, with 11 bases between the two germline ends. This CDR3 is 15 amino acids long. Germline values: CDR1 KGHSH, CDR2 LQKENI. CDR3 sequence reads: CASSPTRNTGNTIYF. CDR3 nucleotide sequence: TGTGCCAGCTCACCCACCCGAAATACTGGAAACACCATATATTTT.

The chain recombines TRBV4-2 with TRBJ2-5; 7 nucleotides line up with TRBD2. This CDR3 has 16 amino acids. CDR1 and CDR2 from the germline V gene are LGHNA and YNFKEQ. J lost 3 bases, V lost 1 base, and 8 bases had no gene match. The CDR3 loop is CASSQVGRGSEETQYF. DNA of the CDR3: TGTGCCAGCAGCCAAGTCGGGCGGGGGTCAGAAGAGACCCAGTACTTC.

For the CDR3, the DNA is TGTGCCAGCAGCTTATTCCGTTCAGTAGATGAGCAGTTCTTC. Amino acids: CASSLFRSVDEQFF. The chain uses TRBV7-8 and TRBJ2-1; D is unclear. From germline, CDR1 is SGHVS and CDR2 FQNEAQ. The CDR3 is 14 amino acids. Trimming left V 2 bases short and J 8 bases short, with 13 bases between.

V is TRBV7-9 and J is TRBJ1-4, with a weak D call TRBD1 (5 bases). The V gene lost 3 bases and the J gene lost 5 bases, with 13 bases spanning the gap. Germline V lookup: CDR1 SEHNR, CDR2 FQNEAQ (reference sequence). This CDR3 is built from 15 residues. The CDR3 coding sequence is TGTGCCAGCAGCTTTGGTGACAGTATAAATGAAAAACTGTTTTTT. Translated, it gives CASSFGDSINEKLFF. Full variable domain (remainder filled in from reference TRBV7-9 and TRBJ1-4): DTGVSQNPRHKITKRGQNVTFRCDPISEHNRLYWYRQTLGQGPEFLTYFQNEAQLEKSRLLSDRFSAERPKGSFSTLEIQRTEQGDSAMYLCASSFGDSINEKLFFGSGTQLSVL.

The sample holds many counts of this clone. At one boundary the junction diverges from the germline segment, which might be a read error. This chain joins TRBV4-3 and TRBJ2-2; D remains ambiguous. The CDR3 length is 15 residues. Germline CDR1 and CDR2: LGHNA and YSLEER. The CDR3 reads CASSEESGTPGELFF. CDR3 sequence (DNA): TGCGCCAGCAGCGAAGAGAGTGGAACCCCCGGGGAGCTGTTTTTT.

The rearrangement uses TRBV11-3 and TRBJ1-1, with D possibly being TRBD1 (5 bases). The germline V and J ends were trimmed by 1 base and 1 base, with 7 bases remaining between them. Germline CDR1 SGHNT, CDR2 YENEEA. This CDR3 comprises 14 residues. In DNA form, the CDR3 reads TGTGCCAGCAGCTTAGGTGGGGGGAACACTGAAGCTTTCTTT. Amino acid sequence: CASSLGGGNTEAFF.

On this clone: Other DNA sequences from this sample encode an identical CDR3 as well. The chain uses TRBV6-4 and TRBJ1-1, with D maybe TRBD1 (5 bases). CDR3 length: 13 residues. Germline-derived CDR1 and CDR2 are MRHNA and SNTAGT. Trimming shortened V by 6 bases and J by 2 bases, and 10 bases separated the two germline ends. The CDR3 sequence is CASSRGGNTEAFF. CDR3 in DNA: TGTGCCAGCAGCCGGGGGGGAAACACTGAAGCTTTCTTT.

The V call is TRBV28, the J call TRBJ1-5; 8 nucleotides agree with TRBD1. The CDR3 is 15 residues long. V lost 8 bases, J lost 6 bases, and 12 bases stayed unmatched. Germline-derived CDR1 and CDR2 are MDHEN and SYDVKM. CDR3: CASLRGTGVGQPQHF. CDR3 DNA: TGTGCCAGCCTTCGAGGGACAGGCGTCGGTCAGCCCCAGCATTTT.

This chain uses TRBV5-1 with TRBJ1-3, with 7 bases lining up with TRBD1. CDR1 is SGHRS and CDR2 is YFSETQ in the germline V gene. J lost 0 bases, V lost 2 bases, and 5 bases had no gene match. The CDR3 sequence is 16 residues long. The CDR3 DNA is TGCGCCAGCAGCTTTAGGGGGCTCCTCTCTGGAAACACCATATATTTT. The encoded protein is CASSFRGLLSGNTIYF.

Worth noting for this clone: The sample carries other DNA sequences with the same CDR3. The V call is TRBV6-5, the J call TRBJ2-5; 10 bases map to TRBD2. Germline V CDR1 and CDR2: MNHEY, SVGAGI. The CDR3 is made up of 13 amino acids. V shed 4 bases, J shed 4 bases, and the junction held 0 bases outside the gene matches. The CDR3: CASSSSGGETQYF. The CDR3 DNA is TGTGCCAGCAGTTCTAGCGGGGGAGAGACCCAGTACTTC.

This clone was seen just once. The J gene is TRBJ1-6, the V gene TRBV6-5, with D unclear. Germline V gene sequence: CDR1 MNHEY, CDR2 SVGAGI. The CDR3 consists of 14 residues. With 6 bases removed from V and 8 bases from J, the gap between germline ends came to 14 bases. The CDR3 bases are TGTGCCAGCAGAATAGCCCCGGGGTATTCACCCCTCCACTTT. Translation: CASRIAPGYSPLHF.

The gene calls are TRBV14 and TRBJ2-1, with a weak D call TRBD2 (5 bases). CDR1 is SGHDN and CDR2 is FVKESK in the germline V gene. Trimming pared 3 bases from V and 3 bases from J, leaving 12 bases between. This CDR3 has 15 residues. The CDR3 region has the DNA TGTGCCAGCAGCCACGGTGGGAGAGGCTACAATGAGCAGTTCTTC. Translated, it gives CASSHGGRGYNEQFF.

The DNA of the CDR3 is TGTGCCAGCAGCTTGGGTAGAACTGAAGCTTTCTTT. Translated, it gives CASSLGRTEAFF. The genes are TRBV5-6 and TRBJ1-1; D is uncertain. In germline, CDR1 is SGHDT, CDR2 YYEEEE. Trimming shortened V by 0 bases and J by 5 bases, and 5 bases separated the two germline ends. This CDR3 spans 12 amino acids.

This chain joins TRBV5-6 and TRBJ1-6; 9 bases align to TRBD1. Germline loops: CDR1 SGHDT, CDR2 YYEEEE. The CDR3 runs to 16 residues. V shed 4 bases, J shed 5 bases, and the junction held 7 bases outside the gene matches. CDR3 DNA sequence: TGTGCCAGCAGCGGCGGGACAGGGTGGAATAATTCACCCCTCCACTTT. This sequence encodes CASSGGTGWNNSPLHF.

CDR3: CASSVVVHSNEQYF. The CDR3 DNA sequence: TGTGCCAGCAGCGTAGTGGTCCACTCGAACGAGCAGTATTTT. V usage is TRBV9 and J usage is TRBJ2-3; D is unclear. The germline CDR1 and CDR2 sequences are SGDLS and YYNGEE. V shed 0 bases and J shed 11 bases, with 16 bases lying between them. This CDR3 region has 14 residues.